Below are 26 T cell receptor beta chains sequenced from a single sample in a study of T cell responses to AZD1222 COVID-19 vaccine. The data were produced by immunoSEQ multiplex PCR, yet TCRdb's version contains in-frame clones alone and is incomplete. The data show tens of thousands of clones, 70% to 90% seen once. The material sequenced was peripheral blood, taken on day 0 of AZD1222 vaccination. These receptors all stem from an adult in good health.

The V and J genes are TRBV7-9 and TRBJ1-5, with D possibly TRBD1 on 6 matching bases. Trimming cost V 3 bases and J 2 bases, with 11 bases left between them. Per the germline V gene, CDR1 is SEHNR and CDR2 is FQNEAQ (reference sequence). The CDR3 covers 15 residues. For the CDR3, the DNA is TGTGCCAGCAGCTTTACAAACAGGGGCAATCAGCCCCAGCATTTT. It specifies CASSFTNRGNQPQHF.

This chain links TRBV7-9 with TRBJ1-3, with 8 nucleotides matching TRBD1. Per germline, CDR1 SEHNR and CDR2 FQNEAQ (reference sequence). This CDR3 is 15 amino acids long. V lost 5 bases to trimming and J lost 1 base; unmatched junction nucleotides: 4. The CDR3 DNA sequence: TGTGCCAGCAGCCCAAGGACAGGGTCTGGAAACACCATATATTTT. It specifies CASSPRTGSGNTIYF.

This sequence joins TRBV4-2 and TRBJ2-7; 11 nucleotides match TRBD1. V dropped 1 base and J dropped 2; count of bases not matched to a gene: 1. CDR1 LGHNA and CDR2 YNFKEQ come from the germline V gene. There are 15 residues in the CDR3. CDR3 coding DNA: TGTGCCAGCAGCCAAGGGACAGGGGGCGCCTACGAGCAGTACTTC. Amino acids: CASSQGTGGAYEQYF.

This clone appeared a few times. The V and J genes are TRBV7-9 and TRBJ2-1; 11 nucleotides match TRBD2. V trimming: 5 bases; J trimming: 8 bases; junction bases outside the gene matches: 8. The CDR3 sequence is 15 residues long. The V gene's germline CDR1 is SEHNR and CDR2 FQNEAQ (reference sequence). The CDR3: CASSRETSGAHEQFF. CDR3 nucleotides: TGTGCCAGCAGCCGCGAGACTAGCGGGGCGCATGAGCAGTTCTTC.

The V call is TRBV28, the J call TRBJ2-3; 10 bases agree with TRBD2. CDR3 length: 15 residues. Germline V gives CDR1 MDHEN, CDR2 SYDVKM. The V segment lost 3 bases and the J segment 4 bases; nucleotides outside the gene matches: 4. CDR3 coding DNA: TGTGCCAGCAGTTTGAGCGGGGGGGCCTCAGATACGCAGTATTTT. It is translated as CASSLSGGASDTQYF.

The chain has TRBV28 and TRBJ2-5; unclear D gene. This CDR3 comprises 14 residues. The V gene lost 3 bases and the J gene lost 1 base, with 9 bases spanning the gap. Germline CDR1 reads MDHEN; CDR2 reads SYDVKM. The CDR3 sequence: CASSLISIQETQYF. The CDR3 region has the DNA TGTGCCAGCAGTTTGATATCGATCCAAGAGACCCAGTACTTC.

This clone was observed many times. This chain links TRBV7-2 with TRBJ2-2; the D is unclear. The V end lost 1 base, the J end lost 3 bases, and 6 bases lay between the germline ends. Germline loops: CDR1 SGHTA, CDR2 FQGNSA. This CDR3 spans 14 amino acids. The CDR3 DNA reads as TGTGCCAGCAGCTTAGGTCTCCACACCGGGGAGCTGTTTTTT. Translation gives CASSLGLHTGELFF.

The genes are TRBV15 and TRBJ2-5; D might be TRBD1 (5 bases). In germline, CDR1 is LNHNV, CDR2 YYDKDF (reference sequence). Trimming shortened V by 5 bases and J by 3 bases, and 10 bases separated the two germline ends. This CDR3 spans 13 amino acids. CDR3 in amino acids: CATSVRGKETQYF. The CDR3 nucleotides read TGTGCCACCAGCGTAAGGGGAAAAGAGACCCAGTACTTC.

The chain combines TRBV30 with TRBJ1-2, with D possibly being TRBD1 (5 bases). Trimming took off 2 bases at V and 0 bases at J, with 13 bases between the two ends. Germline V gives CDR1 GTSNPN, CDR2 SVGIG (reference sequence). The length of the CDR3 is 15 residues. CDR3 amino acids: CAWSRLGVTNYGYTF. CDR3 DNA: TGTGCCTGGAGTAGATTAGGGGTTACTAACTATGGCTACACCTTC.

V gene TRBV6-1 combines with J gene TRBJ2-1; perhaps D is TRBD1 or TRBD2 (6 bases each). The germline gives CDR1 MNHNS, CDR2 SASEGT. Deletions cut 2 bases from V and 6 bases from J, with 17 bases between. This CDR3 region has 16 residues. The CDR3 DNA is TGTGCCAGCAGTGAAATAGGGGGGCAGGGGTTCAATGAGCAGTTCTTC. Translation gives CASSEIGGQGFNEQFF.

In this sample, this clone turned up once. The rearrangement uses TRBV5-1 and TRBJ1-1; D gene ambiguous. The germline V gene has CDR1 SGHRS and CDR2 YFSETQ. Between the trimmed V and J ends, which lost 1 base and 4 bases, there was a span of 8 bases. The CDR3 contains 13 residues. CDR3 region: CASSLHSGTEAFF. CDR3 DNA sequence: TGCGCCAGCAGCTTGCACAGTGGCACTGAAGCTTTCTTT.

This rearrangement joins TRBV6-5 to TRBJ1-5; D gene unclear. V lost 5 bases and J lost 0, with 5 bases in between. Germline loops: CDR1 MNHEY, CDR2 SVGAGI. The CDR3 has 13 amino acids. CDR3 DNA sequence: TGTGCCAGCAGTAGGACTAGCAATCAGCCCCAGCATTTT. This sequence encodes CASSRTSNQPQHF.

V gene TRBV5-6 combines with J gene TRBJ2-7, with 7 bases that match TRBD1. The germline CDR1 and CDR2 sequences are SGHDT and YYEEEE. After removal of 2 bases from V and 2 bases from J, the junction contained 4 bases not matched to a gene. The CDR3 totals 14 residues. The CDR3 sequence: CASSFRGGAYEQYF. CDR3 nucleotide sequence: TGTGCCAGCAGCTTTAGAGGGGGCGCCTACGAGCAGTACTTC.

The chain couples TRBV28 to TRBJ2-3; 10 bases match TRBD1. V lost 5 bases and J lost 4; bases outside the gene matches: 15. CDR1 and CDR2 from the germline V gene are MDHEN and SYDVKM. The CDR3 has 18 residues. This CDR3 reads CASSPDRGLPKGADTQYF. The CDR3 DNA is TGTGCCAGCAGTCCTGACAGGGGGCTCCCAAAAGGGGCAGATACGCAGTATTTT. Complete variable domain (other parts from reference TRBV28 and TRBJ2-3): DVKVTQSSRYLVKRTGEKVFLECVQDMDHENMFWYRQDPGLGLRLIYFSYDVKMKEKGDIPEGYSVSREKKERFSLILESASTNQTSMYLCASSPDRGLPKGADTQYFGPGTRLTVL.

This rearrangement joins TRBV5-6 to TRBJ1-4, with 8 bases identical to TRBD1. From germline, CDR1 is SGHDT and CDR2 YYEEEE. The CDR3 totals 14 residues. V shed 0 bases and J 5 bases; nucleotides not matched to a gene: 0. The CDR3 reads CASSLGTGNEKLFF. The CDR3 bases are TGTGCCAGCAGCTTGGGGACAGGGAATGAAAAACTGTTTTTT.

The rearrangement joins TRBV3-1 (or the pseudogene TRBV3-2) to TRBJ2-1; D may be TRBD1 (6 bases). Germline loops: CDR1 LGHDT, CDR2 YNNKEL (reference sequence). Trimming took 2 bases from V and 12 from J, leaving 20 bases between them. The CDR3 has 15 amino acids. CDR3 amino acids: CASSQHPTGYRVQFF. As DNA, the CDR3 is TGTGCCAGCAGCCAACATCCAACAGGGTATAGGGTGCAGTTCTTC.

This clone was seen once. CDR3 protein: CASSQVATWAVNTGELFF. For the CDR3, the DNA is TGTGCCAGCAGTCAAGTTGCGACATGGGCCGTGAACACCGGGGAGCTGTTTTTT. V and J are TRBV28 and TRBJ2-2; the D is unclear. This CDR3 is built from 18 residues. With 5 bases removed from V and 1 base from J, the gap between germline ends came to 20 bases. The germline gives CDR1 MDHEN, CDR2 SYDVKM.

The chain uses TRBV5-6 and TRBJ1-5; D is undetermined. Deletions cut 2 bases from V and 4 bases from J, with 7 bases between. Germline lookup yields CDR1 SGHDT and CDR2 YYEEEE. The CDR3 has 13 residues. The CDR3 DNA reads TGTGCCAGCAGCTTTCGGGATAATCAGCCCCAGCATTTT. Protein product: CASSFRDNQPQHF.

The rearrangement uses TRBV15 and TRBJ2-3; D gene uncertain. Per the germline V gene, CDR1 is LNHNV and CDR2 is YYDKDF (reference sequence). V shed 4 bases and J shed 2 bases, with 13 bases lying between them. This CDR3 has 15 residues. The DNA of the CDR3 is TGTGCCACCAGCACCCCAGGAGCCCACACAGATACGCAGTATTTT. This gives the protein CATSTPGAHTDTQYF.

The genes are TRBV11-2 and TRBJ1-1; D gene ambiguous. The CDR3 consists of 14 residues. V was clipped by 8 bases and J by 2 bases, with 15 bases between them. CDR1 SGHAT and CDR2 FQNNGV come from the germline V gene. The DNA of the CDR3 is TGTGCCAGCCCGCCTCTAGGAGGCAACACTGAAGCTTTCTTT. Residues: CASPPLGGNTEAFF.

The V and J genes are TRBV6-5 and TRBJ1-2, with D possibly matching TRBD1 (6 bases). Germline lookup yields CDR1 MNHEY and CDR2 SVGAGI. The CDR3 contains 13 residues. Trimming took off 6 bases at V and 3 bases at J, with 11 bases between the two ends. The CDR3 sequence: CASRVDRYYGYTF. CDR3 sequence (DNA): TGTGCCAGCAGGGTCGACAGGTACTATGGCTACACCTTC.

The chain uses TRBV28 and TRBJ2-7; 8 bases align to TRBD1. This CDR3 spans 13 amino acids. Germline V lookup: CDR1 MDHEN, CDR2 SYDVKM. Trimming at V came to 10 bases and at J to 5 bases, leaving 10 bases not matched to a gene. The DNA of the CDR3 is TGTGCCACCTGGACAGGGTTGTTCCACGAGCAGTACTTC. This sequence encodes CATWTGLFHEQYF. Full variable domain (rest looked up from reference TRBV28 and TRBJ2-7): DVKVTQSSRYLVKRTGEKVFLECVQDMDHENMFWYRQDPGLGLRLIYFSYDVKMKEKGDIPEGYSVSREKKERFSLILESASTNQTSMYLCATWTGLFHEQYFGPGTRLTVT.

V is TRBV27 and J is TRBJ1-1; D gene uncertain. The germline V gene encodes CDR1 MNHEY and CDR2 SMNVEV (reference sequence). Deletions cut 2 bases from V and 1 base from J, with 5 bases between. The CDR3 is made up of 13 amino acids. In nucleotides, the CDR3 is TGTGCCAGCAGTTTACAGCCGAACACTGAAGCTTTCTTT. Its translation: CASSLQPNTEAFF.

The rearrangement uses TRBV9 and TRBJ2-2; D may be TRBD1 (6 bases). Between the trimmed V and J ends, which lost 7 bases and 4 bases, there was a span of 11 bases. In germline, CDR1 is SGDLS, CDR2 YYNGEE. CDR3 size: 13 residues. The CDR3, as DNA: TGTGCCAGCCGACAGGCTCCCACCGGGGAGCTGTTTTTT. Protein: CASRQAPTGELFF.

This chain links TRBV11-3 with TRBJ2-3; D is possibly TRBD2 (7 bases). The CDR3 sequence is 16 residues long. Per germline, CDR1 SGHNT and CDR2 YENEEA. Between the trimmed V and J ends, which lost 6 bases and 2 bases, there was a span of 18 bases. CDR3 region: CASRRGAPSITDTQYF. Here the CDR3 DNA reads TGTGCCAGCAGACGGGGGGCCCCCTCCATCACAGATACGCAGTATTTT.

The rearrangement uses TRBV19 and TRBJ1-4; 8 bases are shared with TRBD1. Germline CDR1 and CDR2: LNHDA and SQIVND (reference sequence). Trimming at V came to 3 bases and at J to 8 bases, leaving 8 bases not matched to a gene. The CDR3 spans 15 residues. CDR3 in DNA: TGTGCCAGTAGTATCCGGACAGGGATTGAAGAAAAACTGTTTTTT. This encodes CASSIRTGIEEKLFF. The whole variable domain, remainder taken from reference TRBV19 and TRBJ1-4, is DGGITQSPKYLFRKEGQNVTLSCEQNLNHDAMYWYRQDPGQGLRLIYYSQIVNDFQKGDIAEGYSVSREKKESFPLTVTSAQKNPTAFYLCASSIRTGIEEKLFFGSGTQLSVL.